This entry features one T cell receptor beta chain sequence. These data are taken from a study of blood T cell repertoires in COVID-19. This CDR3 spans 15 amino acids. The ends lost 4 bases at V and 4 bases at J; junction bases unmatched: 8. CDR1 and CDR2 (germline): SGHRS, YFSETQ. Original analysis: Researchers report that nucleated cell counts were estimated from reference gene primer amplification. Only in-frame clones appear in the TCRdb table, and some are missing; sequencing was by immunoSEQ multiplex PCR. V and J calls and clone size are as listed in that table; D and trimming were resolved from the DNA. The sample lists roughly 140,000 clones, roughly 90% occurring once.

Specimen: peripheral blood. The chain employs TRBV5-1 and TRBJ2-7, with TRBD1 matching 10 bases. This sequence was found in a human donor in a cohort sampled during active COVID-19. CDR3 protein: CASSPPTGGKYEQYF. Here the CDR3 DNA reads TGCGCCAGCAGCCCCCCGACAGGGGGCAAGTACGAGCAGTACTTC.